Below are 21 T cell receptor beta chains sequenced from a single sample in a study of CD8+CD57+ T cells in acquired aplastic anemia. The study profiled TCR beta VDJ and CDR3 using genomic DNA as template. MiXCR was run by TCRdb on the reads, yielding one entry per CDR3 protein. The sample comprises roughly 61,000 distinct CDR3 sequences, 45% to 70% of which are singletons, and under 2.5% rests with the top ten. The material sequenced was sorted CD4+, CD8+, or CD8+CD57+ T cells (not recorded which) from PBMCs. The receptors originated from a human donor in good health, serving as a control.

This clonotype is classed as medium-sized. The chain combines TRBV24-1 with TRBJ2-3; maybe TRBD1 (5 bases). The CDR3 consists of 15 residues. The germline V gene has CDR1 KGHDR and CDR2 SFDVKD. Trimming left V 5 bases short and J 0 bases short, with 11 bases between. The CDR3 loop is CATSAWGTSTDTQYF. The CDR3 DNA reads as TGTGCCACCAGTGCCTGGGGCACTAGCACAGATACGCAGTATTTT.

This clonotype was recorded only once. This chain uses TRBV19 with TRBJ1-2; TRBD1 aligns across 7 bases. Germline-derived CDR1 and CDR2 are LNHDA and SQIVND (reference sequence). CDR3 length equals 14 residues. V shed 5 bases and J 6 bases; nucleotides not matched to a gene: 9. The CDR3 loop reads CASSPRDRADGYTF. CDR3 coding DNA: TGTGCCAGTAGTCCTCGGGACAGAGCAGATGGCTACACCTTC.

In its sample, this clonotype was seen many times. The chain links TRBV5-6 to TRBJ1-1; D not resolved. V lost 0 bases and J lost 2, with 8 bases in between. There are 14 residues in the CDR3. Germline loops: CDR1 SGHDT, CDR2 YYEEEE. The chain's CDR3 is CASSLAVGNTEAFF. In DNA form, the CDR3 reads TGTGCCAGCAGCTTGGCCGTTGGTAACACTGAAGCTTTCTTT.

By frequency in the sample, this clonotype is medium-sized. This sequence joins TRBV10-1 and TRBJ2-3, with 7 bases matching TRBD2. The V segment lost 0 bases and the J segment 14 bases; nucleotides outside the gene matches: 11. Germline V lookup: CDR1 WNHNN, CDR2 SYGVQD (reference sequence). The CDR3 has 14 residues. The CDR3 reads CASSESRNRASGYF. The DNA for the CDR3 is TGCGCCAGCAGTGAGTCACGTAATAGGGCTAGCGGGTATTTT.

The V and J genes are TRBV9 and TRBJ1-4, with D perhaps matching TRBD1 (6 bases). Germline lookup yields CDR1 SGDLS and CDR2 YYNGEE. V gave up 5 bases and J gave up 12 bases, with 23 bases separating them. The CDR3 is 15 residues long. CDR3 sequence: CASSPVQGPREELFF. The CDR3 DNA follows: TGTGCCAGCAGTCCCGTACAGGGTCCTAGGGAAGAACTGTTTTTT.

The table lists this clonotype with many counts. This chain connects TRBV9 to TRBJ2-2; D remains unclear. V was clipped by 0 bases and J by 8 bases, with 8 bases between them. Germline-derived CDR1 and CDR2 are SGDLS and YYNGEE. This CDR3 region has 13 residues. This CDR3 reads CASSVVLGGELFF. In nucleotides, the CDR3 is TGTGCCAGCAGCGTAGTGTTGGGGGGGGAGCTGTTTTTT. Looking up the rest from reference TRBV9 and TRBJ2-2 gives the full variable domain: DSGVTQTPKHLITATGQRVTLRCSPRSGDLSVYWYQQSLDQGLQFLIQYYNGEERAKGNILERFSAQQFPDLHSELNLSSLELGDSALYFCASSVVLGGELFFGEGSRLTVL.

This clonotype appeared a single time. The genes are TRBV12-3 or TRBV12-4 and TRBJ2-7; 8 bases line up with TRBD1. This CDR3 contains 16 residues. The trim removed 5 bases at V and 0 bases at J, leaving 9 bases unmatched. CDR3 in amino acids: CASSHLTGEASYEQYF. CDR3 in DNA: TGTGCCAGCAGTCACCTGACAGGGGAGGCCTCCTACGAGCAGTACTTC.

This clonotype was counted many times. The rearrangement links TRBV6-1 to TRBJ1-5; D not resolved. CDR1 is MNHNS, CDR2 SASEGT, per germline. V shed 6 bases and J shed 3 bases, with 12 bases lying between them. The CDR3 consists of 14 residues. The CDR3 here is CASSRDGDNQPQHF. The CDR3 bases are TGTGCCAGCAGCAGAGACGGGGACAATCAGCCCCAGCATTTT.

The chain recombines TRBV2 with TRBJ2-2; 9 bases match TRBD2. The J segment lost 5 bases and the V segment lost 7 bases, leaving 5 bases of the junction unmatched. The V gene's germline CDR1 is SNHLY and CDR2 FYNNEI. The CDR3 loop spans 14 amino acids. CDR3 protein: CASKAGGETGELFF. The DNA of the CDR3 is TGTGCCAGCAAGGCGGGAGGGGAGACCGGGGAGCTGTTTTTT.

Of note for this clonotype: The CDR3 end shows no conserved phenylalanine or tryptophan, and so a read error is likely. V is TRBV20-1 and J is TRBJ2-3, with 13 bases that match TRBD2. Looked up from germline, CDR1 is DFQATT and CDR2 is SNEGSKA (reference sequence). The ends lost 5 bases at V and 1 base at J; junction bases unmatched: 3. CDR3 length: 15 residues. The CDR3 nucleotides are TGCAGTGCTCTTGGACTAGCGGGAGGCACAGATACGCAGTATCTT. Translation gives CSALGLAGGTDTQYL.

This clonotype was counted many times. The J gene is TRBJ1-2, the V gene TRBV13; 8 bases match TRBD1. This CDR3 comprises 13 residues. The germline V gene encodes CDR1 PRHDT and CDR2 FYEKMQ (reference sequence). Losses at the gene ends were 1 base for V and 8 bases for J; bases not matched to a gene: 3. The chain's CDR3 is CASSLVRDRGYTF. CDR3 nucleotides: TGTGCCAGCAGCTTAGTAAGGGACAGGGGCTACACCTTC.

The rearrangement uses TRBV10-3 and TRBJ1-3, with no clear D. Trimming left V 6 bases short and J 7 bases short, with 7 bases between. Germline values: CDR1 ENHRY, CDR2 SYGVKD. The CDR3 runs to 11 residues. The CDR3 nucleotides are TGTGCCATCAGCCAAGTGAACACCATATATTTT. Translation gives CAISQVNTIYF.

This clonotype has more than one count but fewer than ten. The rearrangement joins TRBV29-1 to TRBJ2-7; D possibly corresponds to TRBD2 (5 bases). The CDR3 contains 14 residues. Germline values: CDR1 SQVTM, CDR2 ANQGSEA. V was cut by 8 bases and J by 3 bases, with 20 bases left in between. CDR3 loop: CSSPAWRVDYEQYF. The CDR3 region has the DNA TGCAGCAGCCCGGCGTGGCGGGTGGACTACGAGCAGTACTTC.

This chain joins TRBV5-4 and TRBJ1-1; D not certain. Germline V CDR1 and CDR2: SGHNT, YYREEE (reference sequence). V lost 2 bases and J lost 2, with 10 bases in between. CDR3 size: 14 residues. CDR3 protein: CASSLAVLNTEAFF. CDR3 DNA: TGTGCCAGCAGCTTAGCCGTACTAAACACTGAAGCTTTCTTT.

The V gene is TRBV2, the J gene TRBJ2-5; D remains unclear. This CDR3 has 13 residues. Germline CDR1 is SNHLY and CDR2 is FYNNEI. V gave up 7 bases and J gave up 5 bases, with 14 bases separating them. The CDR3 sequence: CASTTLVRETQYF. Here the CDR3 DNA reads TGTGCCAGCACAACACTGGTGCGGGAGACCCAGTACTTC.

The rearrangement joins TRBV25-1 to TRBJ2-7; D is uncertain. Between the trimmed V and J ends, which lost 5 bases and 1 base, there was a span of 15 bases. CDR1 is MGHDK, CDR2 SYGVNS, per germline. The CDR3 is 15 residues long. CDR3 region: CASSRGTVASYEQYF. The CDR3 nucleotides read TGTGCCAGCAGTAGAGGAACAGTTGCATCCTACGAGCAGTACTTC.

Regarding this clonotype: A much bigger clone sits one base away, suggesting this may be a read error. The J gene is TRBJ1-3, the V gene TRBV12-3 or TRBV12-4; D remains ambiguous. CDR3 length: 16 amino acids. The CDR3 here is CASSESQRSSGNTVYF. CDR3 DNA: TGTGCCAGCAGTGAAAGTCAGCGTAGCTCTGGAAACACCGTATATTTT.

J is TRBJ1-5 and V is TRBV19; possibly TRBD1 for D (5 bases). Per the germline V gene, CDR1 is LNHDA and CDR2 is SQIVND (reference sequence). The CDR3 totals 15 residues. V was trimmed by 5 bases and J by 6 bases, leaving 17 bases between them. CDR3 region: CASSSFQGTGQPQHF. The CDR3 DNA reads as TGTGCCAGTAGTTCATTCCAGGGTACGGGTCAGCCCCAGCATTTT.

The CDR3: CSAHTRSSYEQYF. The CDR3 nucleotides read TGCAGCGCCCATACGCGTAGCTCCTACGAGCAGTACTTC. J is TRBJ2-7 and V is TRBV29-1; no definite D call. Trimming stripped 7 bases from V and 0 bases from J, with 13 bases between. The CDR3 is 13 amino acids. Germline-derived CDR1 and CDR2 are SQVTM and ANQGSEA.

This chain uses TRBV7-3 with TRBJ1-3; TRBD1 might be the D (6 bases). Germline lookup yields CDR1 SGHTA and CDR2 FQGTGA. The CDR3 covers 12 residues. V lost 5 bases and J lost 7, with 9 bases in between. For the CDR3, the DNA is TGTGCCAGCAGCACTGACAGGAACACCATATATTTT. Amino acids: CASSTDRNTIYF.

The genes are TRBV6-2 or TRBV6-3 and TRBJ2-1, with 11 bases lining up with TRBD2. Germline V gives CDR1 MNHEY, CDR2 SVGEGT. The length of the CDR3 is 15 residues. Trimming removed 4 bases from V and 5 bases from J; junction bases left unmatched: 4. The CDR3 here is CASSSLAGGDNEQFF. CDR3 nucleotides: TGTGCCAGCAGTTCCTTAGCGGGGGGGGACAATGAGCAGTTCTTC.